This TCR beta chain emerged from a study of post-analysis software for immune sequencing data. As for the study in general: Both relapsing-remitting and secondary progressive multiple sclerosis featured among the disease courses, as did progressive-relapsing multiple sclerosis.

CDR3 size: 15 residues. Looked up from germline, CDR1 is DFQATT and CDR2 is SNEGSKA (reference sequence). With respect to this clonotype: Its cognate antigen is unknown. One end of the junction is discordant with germline, which a read error may explain.

Included in the TCR beta cDNA libraries were unique molecular identifiers. It was from roughly 1.1 to 9.2 million T cells that 530,000 or so cDNA molecules came. TCRdb recomputed calls from the PCR reads with MiXCR, one row per CDR3 protein. The sample lists over 250,000 distinct CDR3 sequences, 30% to 45% occurring once. Study results and limitations: Under F measure analysis, samples from one preparation batch co-clustered strongly. About 5 TRBV segments were more frequent in patients than controls; TRBV5-6, TRBV5-1 and TRBV20-1 belonged to this group. Controls significantly exceeded multiple sclerosis patients in normalized Chao1 diversity.

The chain employs TRBV20-1 and TRBJ2-1; 9 bases align to TRBD2. This TCR came from a girl aged 10 to 17 with multiple sclerosis. Sequenced: blood. This chain's CDR3 is CSARVPSGDYNEQFF. CDR3 in DNA: TGCAGTGCTAGAGTACCTAGCGGGGACTACAACGAGCAGTTCTTC.